This T cell receptor (beta chain) was found in a study of T-cell memory formation after mild COVID-19. Via MiXCR, TCRdb re-called the 5' RACE reads, giving one row per CDR3 protein. The top ten hold roughly an eighth of the sample, which has about 470,000 distinct CDR3 sequences, about 23% seen once. Germline trimming cut 4 bases from V and 5 bases from J; bases unmatched to any gene: 5. This CDR3 has 14 amino acids. Germline V CDR1 and CDR2: SEHNR, FQNEAQ (reference sequence). This clonotype showed up just a few times. This may come from a read error, since a much larger clone is one base off. The TCR comes from an adult woman who had mild COVID-19 (a few samples of this study predate the infection). Cell type and time point are not known. The sample consisted of PBMCs or a T cell subset sorted from them (not recorded which). V usage is TRBV7-9 and J usage is TRBJ2-3; 8 positions agree with TRBD1. Here the CDR3 reads CASSSRTGKDTQYF. The DNA for the CDR3 is TGTGCCAGCAGCTCCCGGACAGGGAAAGATACGCAGTATTTT.